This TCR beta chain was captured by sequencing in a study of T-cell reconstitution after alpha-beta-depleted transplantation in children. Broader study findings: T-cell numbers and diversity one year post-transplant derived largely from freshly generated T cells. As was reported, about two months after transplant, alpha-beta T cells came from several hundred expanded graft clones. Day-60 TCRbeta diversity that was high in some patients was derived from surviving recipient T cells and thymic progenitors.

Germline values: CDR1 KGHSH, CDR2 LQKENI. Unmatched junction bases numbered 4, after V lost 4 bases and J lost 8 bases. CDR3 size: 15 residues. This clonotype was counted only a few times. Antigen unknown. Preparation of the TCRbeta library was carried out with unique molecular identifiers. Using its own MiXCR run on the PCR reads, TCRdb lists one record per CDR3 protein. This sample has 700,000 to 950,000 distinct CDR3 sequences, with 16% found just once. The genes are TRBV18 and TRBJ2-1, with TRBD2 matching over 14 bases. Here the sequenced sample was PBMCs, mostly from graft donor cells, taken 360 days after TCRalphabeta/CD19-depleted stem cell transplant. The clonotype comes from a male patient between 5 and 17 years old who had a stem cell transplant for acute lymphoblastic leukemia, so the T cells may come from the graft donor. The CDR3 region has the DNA TGTGCCAGCTCACGGGGACTAGCGGGAGACGATGAGCAGTTCTTC. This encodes CASSRGLAGDDEQFF.